Below are 10 T cell receptor beta chains sequenced from a single sample in a study of blood T cell repertoires in COVID-19. The table came from immunoSEQ multiplex PCR; TCRdb's copy has only in-frame clones and leaves some out. Of roughly 280,000 clones listed, roughly 90% are singletons. Sequencing used PBMCs or T cells enriched from blood (not recorded which). These receptors were obtained from a woman aged 45-59 years who had recovered from COVID-19.

The V and J genes are TRBV9 and TRBJ2-2; D might be TRBD2 (6 bases). The V end lost 6 bases, the J end lost 4 bases, and 16 bases lay between the germline ends. The germline gives CDR1 SGDLS, CDR2 YYNGEE. The CDR3 spans 15 residues. DNA of the CDR3: TGTGCCAGCAACTCCGGGACTCCCTCCACCGGGGAGCTGTTTTTT. It translates to CASNSGTPSTGELFF.

This clone was counted between two and nine times. The chain recombines TRBV11-2 with TRBJ2-2; 7 bases map to TRBD2. This CDR3 contains 14 residues. J lost 7 bases, V lost 9 bases, and 11 bases had no gene match. Per germline, CDR1 SGHAT and CDR2 FQNNGV. The CDR3 protein is CARVREGSGGELFF. The DNA for the CDR3 is TGTGCCAGAGTTAGGGAGGGGTCAGGCGGGGAGCTGTTTTTT.

This sequence joins TRBV27 and TRBJ1-5, with 10 bases identical to TRBD1. Germline CDR1 and CDR2: MNHEY and SMNVEV (reference sequence). V gave up 4 bases and J gave up 5 bases; unmatched junction bases: 5. This CDR3 region has 15 residues. The CDR3: CASSSGQGIYQPQHF. CDR3 in DNA: TGTGCCAGCAGTTCGGGACAGGGGATTTATCAGCCCCAGCATTTT.

CDR3 region: CASSQGLVRNTGELFF. CDR3 in DNA: TGTGCCAGCAGCCAGGGACTAGTCCGGAACACCGGGGAGCTGTTTTTT. The chain combines TRBV3-1 (or the pseudogene TRBV3-2) with TRBJ2-2, with 8 nucleotides matching TRBD2. Trimming at V came to 3 bases and at J to 1 base, leaving 4 bases not matched to a gene. The germline gives CDR1 LGHDT, CDR2 YNNKEL (reference sequence). The CDR3 length is 16 residues.

V and J are TRBV27 and TRBJ1-2; D may be TRBD1 (6 bases). Germline values: CDR1 MNHEY, CDR2 SMNVEV (reference sequence). The CDR3 has 13 amino acids. V was pared by 7 bases and J by 7 bases, with 16 bases between. CDR3 amino acids: CASTSRGAGGYTF. The CDR3 coding sequence is TGTGCCAGCACCTCGCGGGGGGCCGGTGGCTACACCTTC.

J is TRBJ2-7 and V is TRBV4-1; TRBD2 might be the D (6 bases). The V end lost 2 bases, the J end lost 0 bases, and 17 bases lay between the germline ends. Per germline, CDR1 MGHRA and CDR2 YSYEKL. This CDR3 region has 17 residues. CDR3: CASSQTSGLPNSYEQYF. The CDR3 nucleotides are TGCGCCAGCAGCCAAACTTCGGGACTCCCTAACTCCTACGAGCAGTACTTC.

This clone came up once. The chain employs TRBV7-9 and TRBJ2-3, with a tentative D call TRBD2 (6 bases). The ends were cut back, 2 bases at V and 4 bases at J, with 13 bases in the middle. This CDR3 has 15 residues. CDR1 is SEHNR, CDR2 FQNEAQ, per germline (reference sequence). CDR3 protein: CASSLSGDGADTQYF. In DNA, the CDR3 is TGTGCCAGCAGCTTATCGGGGGATGGAGCAGATACGCAGTATTTT.

This clone came up a few times. The chain joins TRBV7-9 to TRBJ2-4, with a tentative D call TRBD2 (5 bases). This CDR3 comprises 16 residues. V was cut by 8 bases and J by 1 base, with 18 bases left in between. Per germline, CDR1 SEHNR and CDR2 FQNEAQ (reference sequence). The CDR3 protein is CASPPRGERAKNIQYF. DNA for the CDR3: TGTGCCAGCCCCCCCCGGGGAGAAAGGGCCAAAAACATTCAGTACTTC.

The chain combines TRBV28 with TRBJ2-1; 13 positions match TRBD2. CDR3 length: 16 residues. The ends lost 4 bases at V and 4 bases at J; junction bases unmatched: 4. Per germline, CDR1 MDHEN and CDR2 SYDVKM. The CDR3 spells CASSSGTSGIYNEQFF. The CDR3 nucleotides read TGTGCCAGCAGTTCTGGGACTAGCGGGATTTACAATGAGCAGTTCTTC.

This clone is a singleton in its sample. The chain uses TRBV18 and TRBJ1-3; the D is unclear. Germline values: CDR1 KGHSH, CDR2 LQKENI. The V end lost 3 bases, the J end lost 7 bases, and 19 bases lay between the germline ends. This CDR3 region has 16 residues. The CDR3 region has the DNA TGTGCCAGCTCACCGACCGGGATGGGAGAGAAGAACACCATATATTTT. Encoded protein: CASSPTGMGEKNTIYF.